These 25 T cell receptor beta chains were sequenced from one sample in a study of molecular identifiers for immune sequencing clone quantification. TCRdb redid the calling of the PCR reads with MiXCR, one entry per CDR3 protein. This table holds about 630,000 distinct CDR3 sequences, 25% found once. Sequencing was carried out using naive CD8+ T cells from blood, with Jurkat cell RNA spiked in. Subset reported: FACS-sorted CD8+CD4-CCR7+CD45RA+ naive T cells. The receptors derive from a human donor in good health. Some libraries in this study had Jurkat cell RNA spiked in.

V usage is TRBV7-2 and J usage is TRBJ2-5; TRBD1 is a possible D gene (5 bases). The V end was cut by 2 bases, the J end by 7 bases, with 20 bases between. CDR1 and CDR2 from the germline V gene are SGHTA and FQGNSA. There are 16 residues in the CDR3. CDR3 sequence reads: CASSLWGQGRIGTQYF. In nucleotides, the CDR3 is TGTGCCAGCAGCTTATGGGGTCAGGGTAGGATTGGGACCCAGTACTTC.

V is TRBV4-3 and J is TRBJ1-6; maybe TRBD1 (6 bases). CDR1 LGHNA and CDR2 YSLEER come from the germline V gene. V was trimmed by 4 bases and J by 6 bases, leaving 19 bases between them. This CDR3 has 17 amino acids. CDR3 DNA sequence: TGCGCCAGCAGCCTCGCCCCCGGGGGCCTAGGTAATTCACCCCTCCACTTT. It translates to CASSLAPGGLGNSPLHF.

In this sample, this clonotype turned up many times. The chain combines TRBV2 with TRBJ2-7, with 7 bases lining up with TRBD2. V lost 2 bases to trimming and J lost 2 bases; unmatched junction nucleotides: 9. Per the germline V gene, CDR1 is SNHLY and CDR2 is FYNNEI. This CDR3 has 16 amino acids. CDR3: CASSEKEGGGAYEQYF. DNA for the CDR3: TGTGCCAGCAGTGAAAAAGAGGGCGGGGGAGCCTACGAGCAGTACTTC. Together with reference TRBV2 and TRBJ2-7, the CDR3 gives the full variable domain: EPEVTQTPSHQVTQMGQEVILRCVPISNHLYFYWYRQILGQKVEFLVSFYNNEISEKSEIFDDQFSVERPDGSNFTLKIRSTKLEDSAMYFCASSEKEGGGAYEQYFGPGTRLTVT.

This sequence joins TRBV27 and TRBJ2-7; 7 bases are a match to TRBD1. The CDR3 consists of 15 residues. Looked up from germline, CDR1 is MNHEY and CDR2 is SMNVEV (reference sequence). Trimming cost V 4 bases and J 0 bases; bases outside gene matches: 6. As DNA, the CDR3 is TGTGCCAGCAGTTACTTGACAGGGAACTCCTACGAGCAGTACTTC. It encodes CASSYLTGNSYEQYF.

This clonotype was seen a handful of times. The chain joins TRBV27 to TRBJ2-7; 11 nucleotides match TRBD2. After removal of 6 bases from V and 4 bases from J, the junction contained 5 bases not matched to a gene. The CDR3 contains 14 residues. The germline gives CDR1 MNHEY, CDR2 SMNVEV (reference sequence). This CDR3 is CASRSGTSGYEQYF. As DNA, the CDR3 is TGTGCCAGCAGGTCCGGGACTAGCGGTTACGAGCAGTACTTC.

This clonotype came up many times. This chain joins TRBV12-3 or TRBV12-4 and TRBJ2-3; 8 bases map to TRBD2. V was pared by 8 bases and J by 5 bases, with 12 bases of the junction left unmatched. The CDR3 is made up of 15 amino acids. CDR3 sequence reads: CASENGRANGDTQYF. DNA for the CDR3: TGTGCCAGCGAAAACGGGAGGGCCAACGGAGATACGCAGTATTTT.

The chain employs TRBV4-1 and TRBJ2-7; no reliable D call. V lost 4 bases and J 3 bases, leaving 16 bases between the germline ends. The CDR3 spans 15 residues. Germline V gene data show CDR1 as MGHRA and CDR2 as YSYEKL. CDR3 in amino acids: CASSPDISILYEQYF. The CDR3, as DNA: TGCGCCAGCAGCCCCGATATTTCCATCCTCTACGAGCAGTACTTC.

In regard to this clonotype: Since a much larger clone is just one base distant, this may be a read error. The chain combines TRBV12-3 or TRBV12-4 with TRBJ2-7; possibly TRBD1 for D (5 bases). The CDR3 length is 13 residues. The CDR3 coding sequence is TGTGCCTGCAGTGTGGGGCCCTCCTACGAGCAGTACTTC. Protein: CACSVGPSYEQYF.

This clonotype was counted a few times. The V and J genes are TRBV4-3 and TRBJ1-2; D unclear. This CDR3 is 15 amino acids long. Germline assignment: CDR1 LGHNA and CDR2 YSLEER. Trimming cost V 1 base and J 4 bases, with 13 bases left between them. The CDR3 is CASSQGHKGSYGYTF. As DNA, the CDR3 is TGCGCCAGCAGCCAAGGGCACAAGGGTTCCTATGGCTACACCTTC.

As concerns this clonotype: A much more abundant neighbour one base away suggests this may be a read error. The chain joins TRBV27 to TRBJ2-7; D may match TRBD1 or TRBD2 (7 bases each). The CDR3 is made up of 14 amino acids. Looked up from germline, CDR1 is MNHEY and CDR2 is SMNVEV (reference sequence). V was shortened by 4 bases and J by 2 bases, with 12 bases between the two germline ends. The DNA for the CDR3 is TGTGCCAGCAGTTGCAGGGGGGGGACCTACGAGCAGTACTTC. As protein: CASSCRGGTYEQYF.

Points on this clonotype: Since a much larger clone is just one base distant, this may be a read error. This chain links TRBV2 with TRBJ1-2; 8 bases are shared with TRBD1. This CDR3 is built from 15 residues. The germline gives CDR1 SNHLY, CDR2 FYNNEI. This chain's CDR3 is CASSERQGRSYDYTF. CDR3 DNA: TGTGCCAGCAGTGAAAGACAGGGGCGCAGCTATGACTACACCTTC.

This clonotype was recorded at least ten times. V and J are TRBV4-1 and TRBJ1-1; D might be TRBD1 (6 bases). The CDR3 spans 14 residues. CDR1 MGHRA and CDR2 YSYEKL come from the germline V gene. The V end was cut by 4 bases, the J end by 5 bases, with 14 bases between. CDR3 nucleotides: TGCGCCAGCAGCCTTGAGGGACAAAGAACTGAAGCTTTCTTT. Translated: CASSLEGQRTEAFF.

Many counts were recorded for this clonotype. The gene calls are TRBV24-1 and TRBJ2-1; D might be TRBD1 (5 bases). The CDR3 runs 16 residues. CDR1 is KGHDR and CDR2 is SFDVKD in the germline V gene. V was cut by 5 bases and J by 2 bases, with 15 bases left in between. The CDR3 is CATSVIDRNTYNEQFF. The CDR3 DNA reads TGTGCCACCAGTGTTATCGACAGAAATACCTACAATGAGCAGTTCTTC.

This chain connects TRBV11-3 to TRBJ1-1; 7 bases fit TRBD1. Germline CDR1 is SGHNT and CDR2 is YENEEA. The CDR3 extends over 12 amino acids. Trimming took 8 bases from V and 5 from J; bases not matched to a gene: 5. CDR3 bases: TGTGCCAGCCAGGGGGACGAGACTGAAGCTTTCTTT. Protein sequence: CASQGDETEAFF.

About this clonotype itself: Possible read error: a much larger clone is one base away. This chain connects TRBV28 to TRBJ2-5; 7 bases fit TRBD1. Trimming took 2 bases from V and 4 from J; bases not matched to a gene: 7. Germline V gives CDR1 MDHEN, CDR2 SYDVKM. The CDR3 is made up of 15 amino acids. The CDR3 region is CASSLQGVWGETQYF. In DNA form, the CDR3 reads TGTGCCAGCAGTTTACAGGGGGTATGGGGAGAGACCCAGTACTTC.

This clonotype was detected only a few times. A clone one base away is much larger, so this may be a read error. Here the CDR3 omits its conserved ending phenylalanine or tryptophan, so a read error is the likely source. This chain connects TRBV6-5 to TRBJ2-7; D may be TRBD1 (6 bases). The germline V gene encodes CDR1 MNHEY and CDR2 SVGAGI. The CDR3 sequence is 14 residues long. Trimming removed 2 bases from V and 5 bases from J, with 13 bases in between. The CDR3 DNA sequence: TGTGCCAGCAGTTACGCTCCAGGGGCCCACGAGCAGTACCTC. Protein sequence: CASSYAPGAHEQYL.

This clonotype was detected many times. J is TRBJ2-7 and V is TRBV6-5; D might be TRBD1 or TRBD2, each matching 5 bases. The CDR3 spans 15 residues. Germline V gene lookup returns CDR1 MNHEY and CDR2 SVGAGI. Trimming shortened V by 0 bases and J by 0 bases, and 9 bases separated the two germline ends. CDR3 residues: CASSYSGEHSYEQYF. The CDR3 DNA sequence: TGTGCCAGCAGTTACTCGGGGGAGCACTCCTACGAGCAGTACTTC.

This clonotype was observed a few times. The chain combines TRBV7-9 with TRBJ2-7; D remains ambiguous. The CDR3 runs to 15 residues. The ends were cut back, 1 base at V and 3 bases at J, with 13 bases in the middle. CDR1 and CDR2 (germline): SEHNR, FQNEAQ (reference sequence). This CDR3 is CASSLESGPYYEQYF. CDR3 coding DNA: TGTGCCAGCAGCTTAGAATCGGGCCCCTACTACGAGCAGTACTTC.

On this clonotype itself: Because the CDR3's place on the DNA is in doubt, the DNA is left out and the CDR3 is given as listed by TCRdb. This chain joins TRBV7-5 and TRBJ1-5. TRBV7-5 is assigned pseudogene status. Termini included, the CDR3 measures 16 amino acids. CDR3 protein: CISVPEACNSNQPQHF.

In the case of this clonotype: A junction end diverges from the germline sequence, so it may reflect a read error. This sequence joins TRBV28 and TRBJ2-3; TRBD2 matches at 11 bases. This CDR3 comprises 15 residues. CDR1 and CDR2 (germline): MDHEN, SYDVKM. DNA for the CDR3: TGTGCCAGCAGTCCGCTAGCGGGAGGCACAGCTCCGCAGTACTTT. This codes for CASSPLAGGTAPQYF.

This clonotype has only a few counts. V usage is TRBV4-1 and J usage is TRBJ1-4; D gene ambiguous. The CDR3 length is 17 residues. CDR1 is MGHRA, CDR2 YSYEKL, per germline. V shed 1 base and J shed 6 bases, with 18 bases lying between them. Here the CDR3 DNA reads TGCGCCAGCAGCCAAGTTCTACCCCAGGAGTTGGATGAAAAACTGTTTTTT. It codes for CASSQVLPQELDEKLFF.

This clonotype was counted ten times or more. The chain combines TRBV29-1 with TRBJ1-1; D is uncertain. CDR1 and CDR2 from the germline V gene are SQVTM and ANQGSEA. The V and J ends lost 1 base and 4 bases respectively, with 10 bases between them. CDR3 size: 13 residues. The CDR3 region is CSVEVPGVTEAFF. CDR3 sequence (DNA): TGCAGCGTTGAAGTGCCGGGTGTCACTGAAGCTTTCTTT.

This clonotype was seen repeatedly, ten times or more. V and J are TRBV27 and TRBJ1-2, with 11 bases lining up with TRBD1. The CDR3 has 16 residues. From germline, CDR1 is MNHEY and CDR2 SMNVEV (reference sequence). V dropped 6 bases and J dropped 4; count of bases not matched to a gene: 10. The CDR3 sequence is CASSISGDRGVYGYTF. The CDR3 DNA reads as TGTGCCAGCAGCATAAGCGGGGACAGGGGGGTCTATGGCTACACCTTC.

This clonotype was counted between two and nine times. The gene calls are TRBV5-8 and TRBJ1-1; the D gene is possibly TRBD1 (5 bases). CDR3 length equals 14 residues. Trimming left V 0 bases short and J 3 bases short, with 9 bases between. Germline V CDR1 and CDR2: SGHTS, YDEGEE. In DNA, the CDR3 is TGTGCCAGCAGCTTGGCGCCAGGGTACACTGAAGCTTTCTTT. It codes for CASSLAPGYTEAFF.

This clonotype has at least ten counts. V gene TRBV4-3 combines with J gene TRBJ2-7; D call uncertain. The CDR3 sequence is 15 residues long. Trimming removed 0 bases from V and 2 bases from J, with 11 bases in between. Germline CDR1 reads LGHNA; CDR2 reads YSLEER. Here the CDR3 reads CASSQDWLGPYEQYF. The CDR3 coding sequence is TGCGCCAGCAGCCAAGATTGGCTCGGCCCCTACGAGCAGTACTTC.